This passage covers 10 T cell receptor beta chains from one sample sequenced in a study of ipilimumab plus nivolumab after autologous stem cell transplantation. TCRdb keeps only in-frame clones here, not all; method: immunoSEQ multiplex PCR. The table has about 21,000 clones, just over 75% seen once; the top ten hold about 18%. The specimen comprised PBMCs, sampled in a trial of ipilimumab plus nivolumab as post-transplant consolidation. The receptors come from a male donor with diffuse large B-cell lymphoma.

The rearrangement links TRBV7-9 to TRBJ1-2, with a weak D call TRBD1 (6 bases). Trimming took off 5 bases at V and 4 bases at J, with 17 bases between the two ends. The CDR3 sequence is 15 residues long. The germline V gene encodes CDR1 SEHNR and CDR2 FQNEAQ (reference sequence). CDR3 in amino acids: CASSLFRGPSYGYTF. CDR3 bases: TGTGCCAGCAGCCTTTTTCGGGGGCCAAGCTATGGCTACACCTTC.

The J gene is TRBJ1-6, the V gene TRBV7-8, with D possibly TRBD1 on 6 matching bases. The CDR3 has 15 residues. Germline V gene data show CDR1 as SGHVS and CDR2 as FQNEAQ. The V end was cut by 3 bases, the J end by 5 bases, with 11 bases between. The CDR3 loop is CASSFSQGNNSPLHF. For the CDR3, the DNA is TGTGCCAGCAGCTTTTCACAGGGAAATAATTCACCCCTCCACTTT. Drawing the rest from reference TRBV7-8 and TRBJ1-6, the complete variable domain is GAGVSQSPRYKVAKRGQDVALRCDPISGHVSLFWYQQALGQGPEFLTYFQNEAQLDKSGLPSDRFFAERPEGSVSTLKIQRTQQEDSAVYLCASSFSQGNNSPLHFGNGTRLTVT.

The rearrangement links TRBV9 to TRBJ2-2; the D gene is possibly TRBD2 (7 bases). The length of the CDR3 is 15 residues. V lost 4 bases and J 4 bases, leaving 14 bases between the germline ends. Germline lookup yields CDR1 SGDLS and CDR2 YYNGEE. The CDR3 sequence: CASSPRGGSTGELFF. The CDR3 region has the DNA TGTGCCAGCAGCCCTAGGGGGGGTTCCACCGGGGAGCTGTTTTTT.

The CDR3 protein is CAINQGTGELFF. The CDR3 bases are TGTGCCATCAACCAGGGGACCGGGGAGCTGTTTTTT. The chain carries TRBV10-3 and TRBJ2-2; a possible D gene is TRBD1 (6 bases). CDR3 length equals 12 residues. Trimming stripped 7 bases from V and 5 bases from J, with 8 bases between. The germline V gene has CDR1 ENHRY and CDR2 SYGVKD.

V and J are TRBV11-1 and TRBJ1-6, with TRBD1 as a possible D gene (6 bases). This CDR3 spans 13 amino acids. Germline loops: CDR1 SGHAT, CDR2 FQDESV (reference sequence). V was shortened by 5 bases and J by 11 bases, with 13 bases between the two germline ends. The CDR3: CASSDTGRAPLHF. The CDR3 DNA reads TGTGCCAGCAGCGACACAGGGAGGGCACCCCTCCACTTT. Using reference TRBV11-1 and TRBJ1-6 for the parts outside the CDR3, the full variable domain is EAEVAQSPRYKITEKSQAVAFWCDPISGHATLYWYRQILGQGPELLVQFQDESVVDDSQLPKDRFSAERLKGVDSTLKIQPAELGDSAMYLCASSDTGRAPLHFGNGTRLTVT.

This clone has just one count. The gene calls are TRBV2 and TRBJ1-2; a possible D gene is TRBD1 (6 bases). The length of the CDR3 is 14 residues. Germline-derived CDR1 and CDR2 are SNHLY and FYNNEI. Trimming left V 1 base short and J 2 bases short, with 8 bases between. The CDR3 region has the DNA TGTGCCAGCAGTGAAGTCGGGACAAACTATGGCTACACCTTC. Encoded protein: CASSEVGTNYGYTF.

The gene calls are TRBV7-3 and TRBJ1-1; D is unclear. The CDR3 sequence is 16 residues long. Germline values: CDR1 SGHTA, CDR2 FQGTGA. V gave up 4 bases and J gave up 1 base, with 16 bases separating them. Here the CDR3 reads CASSSNGPAGNTEAFF. DNA of the CDR3: TGTGCCAGCAGCTCAAACGGACCCGCAGGGAACACTGAAGCTTTCTTT.

The chain links TRBV5-1 to TRBJ2-2; the D is unclear. The CDR3 spans 14 residues. CDR1 is SGHRS and CDR2 is YFSETQ in the germline V gene. Trimming removed 0 bases at V and 1 base at J, with 4 bases between. The CDR3 coding sequence is TGCGCCAGCAGCTTGGGCGGGAACACCGGGGAGCTGTTTTTT. It yields the protein CASSLGGNTGELFF.

The V and J genes are TRBV29-1 and TRBJ1-2; tentative D call: TRBD1 (6 bases). Germline V CDR1 and CDR2: SQVTM, ANQGSEA. The CDR3 extends over 12 amino acids. This CDR3 is CTVGTGSYGYTF. CDR3 sequence (DNA): TGCACCGTCGGAACAGGGTCCTATGGCTACACCTTC. The whole variable domain, filled in from reference TRBV29-1 and TRBJ1-2, reads SAVISQKPSRDICQRGTSLTIQCQVDSQVTMMFWYRQQPGQSLTLIATANQGSEATYESGFVIDKFPISRPNLTFSTLTVSNMSPEDSSIYLCTVGTGSYGYTFGSGTRLTVV.

The V gene is TRBV10-3, the J gene TRBJ2-7; 7 bases fit TRBD2. Looked up from germline, CDR1 is ENHRY and CDR2 is SYGVKD. The CDR3 contains 14 residues. V gave up 7 bases and J gave up 5 bases; unmatched junction bases: 11. CDR3 in amino acids: CAIMTVGGTHEQYF. CDR3 nucleotides: TGTGCCATCATGACAGTGGGGGGGACCCACGAGCAGTACTTC.